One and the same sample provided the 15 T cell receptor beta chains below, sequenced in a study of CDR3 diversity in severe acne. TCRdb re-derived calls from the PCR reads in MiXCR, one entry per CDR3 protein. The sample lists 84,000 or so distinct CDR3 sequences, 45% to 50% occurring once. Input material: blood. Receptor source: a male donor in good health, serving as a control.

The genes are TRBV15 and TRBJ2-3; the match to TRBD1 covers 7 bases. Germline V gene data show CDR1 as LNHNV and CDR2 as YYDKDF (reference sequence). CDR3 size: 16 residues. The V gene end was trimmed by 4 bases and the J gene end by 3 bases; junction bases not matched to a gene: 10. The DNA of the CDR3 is TGTGCCACCAGCACATTGACAGGGCGGCGTACAGATACGCAGTATTTT. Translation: CATSTLTGRRTDTQYF.

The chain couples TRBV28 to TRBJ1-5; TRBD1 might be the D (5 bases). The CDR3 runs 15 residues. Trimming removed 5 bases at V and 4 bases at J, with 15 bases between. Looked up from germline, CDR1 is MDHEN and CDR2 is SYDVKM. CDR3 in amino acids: CASSLSTGQNQPQHF. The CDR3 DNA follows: TGTGCCAGCAGTCTCTCAACAGGTCAAAATCAGCCCCAGCATTTT.

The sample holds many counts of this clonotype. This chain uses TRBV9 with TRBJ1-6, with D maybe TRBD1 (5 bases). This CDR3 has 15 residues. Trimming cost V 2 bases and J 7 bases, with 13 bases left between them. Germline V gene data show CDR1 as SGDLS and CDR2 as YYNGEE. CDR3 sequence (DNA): TGTGCCAGCAGCGTGGGACCCCTCCCGAATTCACCCCTCCACTTT. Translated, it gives CASSVGPLPNSPLHF.

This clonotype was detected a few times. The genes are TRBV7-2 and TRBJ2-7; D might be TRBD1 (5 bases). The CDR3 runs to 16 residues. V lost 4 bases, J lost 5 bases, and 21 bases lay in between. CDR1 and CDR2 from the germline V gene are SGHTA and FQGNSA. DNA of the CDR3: TGTGCCAGCAGCTCAAACCCCCGCGGCAGGGCTGACGAGCAGTACTTC. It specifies CASSSNPRGRADEQYF.

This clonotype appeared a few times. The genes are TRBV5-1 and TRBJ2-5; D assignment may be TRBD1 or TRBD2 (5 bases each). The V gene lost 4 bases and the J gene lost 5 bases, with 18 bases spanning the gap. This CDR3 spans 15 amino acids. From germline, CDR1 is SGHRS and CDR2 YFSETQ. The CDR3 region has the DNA TGCGCCAGCAGCCAAGAAGGGAGAGGGGAGGAGACCCAGTACTTC. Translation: CASSQEGRGEETQYF.

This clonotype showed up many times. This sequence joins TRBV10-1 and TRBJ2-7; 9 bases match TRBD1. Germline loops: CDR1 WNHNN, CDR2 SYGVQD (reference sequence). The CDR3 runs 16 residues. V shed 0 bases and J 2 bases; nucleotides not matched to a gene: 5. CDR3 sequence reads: CASSESGTGRTYEQYF. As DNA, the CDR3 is TGCGCCAGCAGTGAGTCCGGGACAGGGCGTACCTACGAGCAGTACTTC.

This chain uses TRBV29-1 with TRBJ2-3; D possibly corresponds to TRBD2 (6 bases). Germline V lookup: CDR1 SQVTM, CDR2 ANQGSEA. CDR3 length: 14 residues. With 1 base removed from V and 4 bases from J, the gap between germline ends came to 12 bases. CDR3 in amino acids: CSVEGASVADTQYF. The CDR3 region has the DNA TGCAGCGTTGAAGGGGCTAGCGTCGCAGATACGCAGTATTTT.

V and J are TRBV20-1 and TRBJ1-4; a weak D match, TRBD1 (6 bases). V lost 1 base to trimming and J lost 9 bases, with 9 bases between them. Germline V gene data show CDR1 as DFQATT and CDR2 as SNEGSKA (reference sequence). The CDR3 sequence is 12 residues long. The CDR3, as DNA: TGCAGTGCTAGAGGGGGGCAGAAAAAACTGTTTTTT. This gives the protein CSARGGQKKLFF.

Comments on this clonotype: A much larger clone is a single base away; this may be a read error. The CDR3 DNA follows: TGTGCCAGCAGCTTAAGTGAAAGACTGTTTTTT. The encoded protein is CASSLSERLFF. The J gene is TRBJ1-4, the V gene TRBV7-9; D gene unclear. Per the germline V gene, CDR1 is SEHNR and CDR2 is FQNEAQ (reference sequence). The CDR3 length is 11 residues. Looking up the rest from reference TRBV7-9 and TRBJ1-4 gives the full variable domain: DTGVSQNPRHKITKRGQNVTFRCDPISEHNRLYWYRQTLGQGPEFLTYFQNEAQLEKSRLLSDRFSAERPKGSFSTLEIQRTEQGDSAMYLCASSLSERLFFGSGTQLSVL.

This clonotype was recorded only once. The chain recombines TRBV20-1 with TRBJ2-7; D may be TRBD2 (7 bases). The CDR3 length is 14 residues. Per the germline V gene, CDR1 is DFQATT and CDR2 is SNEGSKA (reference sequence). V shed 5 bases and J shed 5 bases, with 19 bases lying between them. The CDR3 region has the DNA TGCAGTGCTGAGGAGGGGGGGGCGCGCAACGAGCAGTACTTC. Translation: CSAEEGGARNEQYF.

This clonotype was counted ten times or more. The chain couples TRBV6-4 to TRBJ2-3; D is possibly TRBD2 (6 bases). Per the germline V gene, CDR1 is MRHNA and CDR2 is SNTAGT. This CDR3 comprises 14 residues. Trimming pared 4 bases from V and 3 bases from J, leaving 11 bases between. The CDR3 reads CASSAQEGTDTQYF. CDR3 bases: TGTGCCAGCAGTGCACAGGAGGGGACAGATACGCAGTATTTT.

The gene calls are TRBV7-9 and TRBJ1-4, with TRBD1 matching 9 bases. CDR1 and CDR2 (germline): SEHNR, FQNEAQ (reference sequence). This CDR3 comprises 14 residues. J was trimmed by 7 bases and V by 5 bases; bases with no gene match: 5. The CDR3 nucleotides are TGTGCCAGCAGCCCGGGGACAGGGAGTGAAAAACTGTTTTTT. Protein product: CASSPGTGSEKLFF.

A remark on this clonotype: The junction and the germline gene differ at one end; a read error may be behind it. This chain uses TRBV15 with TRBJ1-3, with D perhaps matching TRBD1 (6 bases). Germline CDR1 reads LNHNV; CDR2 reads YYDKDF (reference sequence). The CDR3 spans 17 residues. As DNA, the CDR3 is TGTGCCACCAGACGCGGGGCGAATGGGGGCTCTGGAGACACCATATATTTT. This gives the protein CATRRGANGGSGDTIYF.

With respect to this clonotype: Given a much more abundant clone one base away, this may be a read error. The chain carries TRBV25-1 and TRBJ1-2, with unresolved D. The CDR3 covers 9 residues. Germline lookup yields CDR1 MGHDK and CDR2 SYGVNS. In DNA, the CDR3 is TGTGGACCTAGCTATGGCTACACCTTC. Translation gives CGPSYGYTF.

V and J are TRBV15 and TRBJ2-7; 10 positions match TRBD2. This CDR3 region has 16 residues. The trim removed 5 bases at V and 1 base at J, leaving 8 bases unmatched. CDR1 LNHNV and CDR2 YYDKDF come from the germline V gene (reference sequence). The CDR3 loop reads CATSQRGGHGSYEQYF. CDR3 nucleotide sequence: TGTGCCACCAGCCAGCGGGGGGGCCACGGATCCTACGAGCAGTACTTC. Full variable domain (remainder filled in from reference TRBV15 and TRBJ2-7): DAMVIQNPRYQVTQFGKPVTLSCSQTLNHNVMYWYQQKSSQAPKLLFHYYDKDFNNEADTPDNFQSRRPNTSFCFLDIRSPGLGDTAMYLCATSQRGGHGSYEQYFGPGTRLTVT.